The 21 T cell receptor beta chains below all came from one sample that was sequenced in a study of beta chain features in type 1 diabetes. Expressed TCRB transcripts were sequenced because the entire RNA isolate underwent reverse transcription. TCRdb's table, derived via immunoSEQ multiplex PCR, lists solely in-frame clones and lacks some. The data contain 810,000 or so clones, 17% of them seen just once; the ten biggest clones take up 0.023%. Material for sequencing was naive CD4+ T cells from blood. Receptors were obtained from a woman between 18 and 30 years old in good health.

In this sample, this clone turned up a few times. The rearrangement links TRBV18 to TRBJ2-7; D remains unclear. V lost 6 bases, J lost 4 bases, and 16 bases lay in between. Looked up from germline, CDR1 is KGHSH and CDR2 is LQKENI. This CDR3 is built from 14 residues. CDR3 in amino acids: CASSSLGGHYEQYF. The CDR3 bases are TGTGCCAGCTCTAGCCTGGGCGGTCATTACGAGCAGTACTTC.

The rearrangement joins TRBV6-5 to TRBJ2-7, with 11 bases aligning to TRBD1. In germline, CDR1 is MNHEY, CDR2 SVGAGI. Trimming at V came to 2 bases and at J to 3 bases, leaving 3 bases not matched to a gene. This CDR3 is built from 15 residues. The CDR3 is CASSYRGQGVYEQYF. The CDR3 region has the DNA TGTGCCAGCAGTTACCGGGGACAGGGGGTCTACGAGCAGTACTTC.

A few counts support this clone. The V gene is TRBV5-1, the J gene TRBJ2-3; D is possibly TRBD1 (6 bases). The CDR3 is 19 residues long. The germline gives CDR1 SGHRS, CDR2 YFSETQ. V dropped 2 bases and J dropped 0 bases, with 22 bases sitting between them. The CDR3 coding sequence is TGCGCCAGCAGCTTTGGTAGCACCCAAGGGGGTTGGAGCACAGATACGCAGTATTTT. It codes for CASSFGSTQGGWSTDTQYF.

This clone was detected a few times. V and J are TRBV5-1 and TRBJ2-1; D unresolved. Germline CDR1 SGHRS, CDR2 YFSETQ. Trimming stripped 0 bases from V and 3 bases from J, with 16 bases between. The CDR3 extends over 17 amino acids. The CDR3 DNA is TGCGCCAGCAGCTTGGGCCAGGCCAGCCCCCTCTACAATGAGCAGTTCTTC. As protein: CASSLGQASPLYNEQFF.

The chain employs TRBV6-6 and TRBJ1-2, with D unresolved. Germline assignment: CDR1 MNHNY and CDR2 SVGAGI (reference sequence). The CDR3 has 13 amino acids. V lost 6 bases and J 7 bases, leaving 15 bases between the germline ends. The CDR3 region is CASREGLGGGYTF. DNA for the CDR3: TGTGCCAGCAGGGAGGGCTTAGGAGGTGGCTACACCTTC.

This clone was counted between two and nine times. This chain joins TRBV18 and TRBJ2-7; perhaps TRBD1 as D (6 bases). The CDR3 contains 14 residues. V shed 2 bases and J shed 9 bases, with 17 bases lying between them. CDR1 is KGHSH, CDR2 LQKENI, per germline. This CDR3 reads CASSPGTRARRQYF. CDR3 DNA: TGTGCCAGCTCACCAGGGACACGGGCCAGGAGGCAGTACTTC.

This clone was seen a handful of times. The CDR3 protein is CASSQVLLAGTKETQYF. The CDR3 region has the DNA TGTGCCAGCAGCCAAGTACTTCTGGCGGGGACTAAAGAGACCCAGTACTTC. The J gene is TRBJ2-5, the V gene TRBV14; 7 nucleotides align to TRBD2. Germline trimming cut 1 base from V and 3 bases from J; bases unmatched to any gene: 11. Germline values: CDR1 SGHDN, CDR2 FVKESK. The CDR3 is made up of 17 amino acids.

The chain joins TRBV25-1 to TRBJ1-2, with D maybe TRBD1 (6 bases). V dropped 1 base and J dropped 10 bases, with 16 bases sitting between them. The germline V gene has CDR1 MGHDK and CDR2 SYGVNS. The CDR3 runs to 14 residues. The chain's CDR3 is CASSESAGALDYTF. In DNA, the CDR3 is TGTGCCAGCAGTGAATCGGCAGGGGCCCTAGACTACACCTTC.

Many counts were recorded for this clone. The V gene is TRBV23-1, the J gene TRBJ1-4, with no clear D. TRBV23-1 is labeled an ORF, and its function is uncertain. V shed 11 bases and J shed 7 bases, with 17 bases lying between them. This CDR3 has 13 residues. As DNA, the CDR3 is TGCGCCCCGGCGAAGATTGCCCTTGAAAAACTGTTTTTT. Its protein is CAPAKIALEKLFF.

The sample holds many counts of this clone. For the CDR3, the DNA is TGTGCCACCAGCAGAGATGGCTATGGCTACACCTTC. This sequence encodes CATSRDGYGYTF. The chain uses TRBV15 and TRBJ1-2; D remains unclear. The CDR3 extends over 12 amino acids. Germline loops: CDR1 LNHNV, CDR2 YYDKDF (reference sequence). V dropped 0 bases and J dropped 4 bases, with 3 bases sitting between them.

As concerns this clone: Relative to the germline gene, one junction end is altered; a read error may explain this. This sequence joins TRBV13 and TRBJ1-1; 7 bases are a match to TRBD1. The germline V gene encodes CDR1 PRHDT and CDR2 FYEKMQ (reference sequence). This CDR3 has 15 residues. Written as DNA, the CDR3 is TGTGCCGGCAGTATTCGACAGGGCCGGAACACTGAAGCTTTCTTT. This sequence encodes CAGSIRQGRNTEAFF.

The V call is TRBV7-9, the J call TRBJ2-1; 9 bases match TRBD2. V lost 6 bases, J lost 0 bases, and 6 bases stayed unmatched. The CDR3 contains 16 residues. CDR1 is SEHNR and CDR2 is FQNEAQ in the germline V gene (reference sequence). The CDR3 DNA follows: TGTGCCAGCAGGGACTTTAGCGGGAGCTCCTACAATGAGCAGTTCTTC. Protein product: CASRDFSGSSYNEQFF.

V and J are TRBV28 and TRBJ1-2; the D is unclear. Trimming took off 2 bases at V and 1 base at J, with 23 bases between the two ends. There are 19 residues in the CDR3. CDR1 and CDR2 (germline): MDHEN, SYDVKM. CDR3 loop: CASSLRSHPSGVGNYGYTF. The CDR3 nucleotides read TGTGCCAGCAGTTTAAGGTCTCACCCGTCCGGAGTCGGTAACTATGGCTACACCTTC.

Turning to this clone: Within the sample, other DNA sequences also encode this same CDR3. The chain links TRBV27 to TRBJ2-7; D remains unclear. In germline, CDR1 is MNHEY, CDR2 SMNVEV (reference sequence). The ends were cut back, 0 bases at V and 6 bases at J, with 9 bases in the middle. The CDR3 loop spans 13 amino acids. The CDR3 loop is CASSLSGRSEQYF. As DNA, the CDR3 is TGTGCCAGCAGTTTATCTGGCAGGAGCGAGCAGTACTTC.

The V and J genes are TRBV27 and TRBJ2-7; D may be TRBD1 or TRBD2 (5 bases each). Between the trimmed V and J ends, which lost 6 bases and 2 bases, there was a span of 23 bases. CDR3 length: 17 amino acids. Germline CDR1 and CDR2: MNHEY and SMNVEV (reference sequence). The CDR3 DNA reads TGTGCCAGCAGAGGGGTCTTTAAAAGTGGGAGAACCTACGAGCAGTACTTC. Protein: CASRGVFKSGRTYEQYF.

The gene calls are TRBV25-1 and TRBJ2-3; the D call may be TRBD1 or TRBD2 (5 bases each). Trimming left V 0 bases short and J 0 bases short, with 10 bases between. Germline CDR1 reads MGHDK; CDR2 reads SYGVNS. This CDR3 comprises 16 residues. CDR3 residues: CASSEYGGTSTDTQYF. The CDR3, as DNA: TGTGCCAGCAGTGAATATGGGGGAACTAGCACAGATACGCAGTATTTT.

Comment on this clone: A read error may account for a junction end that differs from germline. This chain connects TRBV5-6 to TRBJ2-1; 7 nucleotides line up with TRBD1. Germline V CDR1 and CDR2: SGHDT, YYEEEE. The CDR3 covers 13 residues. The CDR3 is CASSLVQDRAYVF. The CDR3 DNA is TGTGCCAGCAGCTTGGTTCAAGACAGGGCTTATGTCTTC.

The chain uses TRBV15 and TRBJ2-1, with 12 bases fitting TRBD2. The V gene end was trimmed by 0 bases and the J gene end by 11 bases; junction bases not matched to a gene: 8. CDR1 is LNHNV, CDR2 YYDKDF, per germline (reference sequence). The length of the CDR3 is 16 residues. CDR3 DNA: TGTGCCACCAGCAGAGATAAGTGGACTAGCGGGGTGCAGCAGTTCTTC. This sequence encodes CATSRDKWTSGVQQFF.

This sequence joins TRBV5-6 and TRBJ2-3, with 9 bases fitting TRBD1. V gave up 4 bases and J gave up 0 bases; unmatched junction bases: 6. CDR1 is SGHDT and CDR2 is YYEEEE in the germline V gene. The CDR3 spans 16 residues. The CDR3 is CASSLDRGPSTDTQYF. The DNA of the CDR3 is TGTGCCAGCAGCCTGGACAGGGGACCTAGCACAGATACGCAGTATTTT.

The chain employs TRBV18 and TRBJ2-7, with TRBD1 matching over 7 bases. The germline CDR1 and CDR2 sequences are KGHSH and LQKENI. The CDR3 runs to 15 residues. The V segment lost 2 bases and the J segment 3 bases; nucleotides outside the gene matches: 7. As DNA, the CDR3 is TGTGCCAGCTCACCAGGGACAGTAGTTTACTACGAGCAGTACTTC. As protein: CASSPGTVVYYEQYF.

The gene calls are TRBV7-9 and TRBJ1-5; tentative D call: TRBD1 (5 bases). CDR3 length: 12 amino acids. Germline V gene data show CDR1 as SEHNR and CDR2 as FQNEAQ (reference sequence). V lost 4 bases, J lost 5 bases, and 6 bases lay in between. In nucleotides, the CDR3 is TGTGCCAGCAGCTCAGGGTATCAGCCCCAGCATTTT. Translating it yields CASSSGYQPQHF.